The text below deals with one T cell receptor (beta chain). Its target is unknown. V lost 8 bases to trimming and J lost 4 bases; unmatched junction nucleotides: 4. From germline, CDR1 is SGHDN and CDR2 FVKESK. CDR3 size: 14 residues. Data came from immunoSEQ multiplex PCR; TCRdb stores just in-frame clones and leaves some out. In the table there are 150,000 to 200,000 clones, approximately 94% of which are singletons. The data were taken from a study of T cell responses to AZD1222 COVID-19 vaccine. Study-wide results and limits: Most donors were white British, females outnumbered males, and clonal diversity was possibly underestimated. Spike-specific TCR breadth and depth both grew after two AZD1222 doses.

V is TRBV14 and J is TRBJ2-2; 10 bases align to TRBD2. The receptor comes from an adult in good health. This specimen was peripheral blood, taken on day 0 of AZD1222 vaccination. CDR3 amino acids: CASRGLASTGELFF. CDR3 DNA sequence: TGTGCCAGCCGGGGACTAGCGAGCACCGGGGAGCTGTTTTTT.